The rows below give T cell receptor beta chains drawn from one sample of a study of identical twins. TCRdb re-analysed the 5' RACE reads in MiXCR, keeping a single row per CDR3 protein. The sample yields about 240,000 distinct CDR3 sequences, under 12% seen once. The sequencing input was memory T cells sorted from blood. The receptors originated from a man aged 45-65 years in good health. The CDR3 runs from the conserved cysteine through the conserved F or W. The order of the fields is CDR3 protein, CDR3 DNA, CDR3 length, clone size, V gene, J gene, D gene. The D gene is left open where the match is weak. Clone size is stated in some rows and not others, as once, few, many or a class when expanded.

cdr3_aa: CSARDRQKNNIQYF; cdr3_nt: TGCAGTGCTAGAGATCGACAGAAAAATAACATTCAGTACTTC; cdr3_length: 14; clone_size: many; v_call: TRBV20-1; j_call: TRBJ2-4; d_call: NA
cdr3_aa: CASSDDDTGELFF; cdr3_nt: TGTGCCAGCAGTGACGATGACACCGGGGAGCTGTTTTTT; cdr3_length: 13; clone_size: few; v_call: TRBV6-4; j_call: TRBJ2-2; d_call: NA
cdr3_aa: CASRPTSGHTDTQYF; cdr3_nt: TGTGCCAGCAGGCCCACTAGCGGGCACACAGATACGCAGTATTTT; cdr3_length: 15; clone_size: many; v_call: TRBV12-3/TRBV12-4; j_call: TRBJ2-3; d_call: TRBD2
cdr3_aa: CASSPGRTDTQYF; cdr3_nt: TGTGCCAGCAGCCCGGGGCGTACAGATACGCAGTATTTT; cdr3_length: 13; clone_size: many; v_call: TRBV7-9; j_call: TRBJ2-3; d_call: NA
cdr3_aa: CSVEDLRRAAFF; cdr3_nt: TGCAGCGTTGAAGATCTTAGGAGGGCTGCTTTCTTT; cdr3_length: 12; clone_size: NA; v_call: TRBV29-1; j_call: TRBJ1-1; d_call: NA
cdr3_aa: CASSLFSSASSSYNSPLHF; cdr3_nt: TGTGCCAGCAGCTTATTCTCATCGGCGTCTAGCTCCTATAATTCACCCCTCCACTTT; cdr3_length: 19; clone_size: NA; v_call: TRBV11-2; j_call: TRBJ1-6; d_call: NA
cdr3_aa: CASSPHWTGGEIGTEAFF; cdr3_nt: TGTGCCAGCAGTCCCCACTGGACAGGGGGCGAGATTGGCACTGAAGCTTTCTTT; cdr3_length: 18; clone_size: many; v_call: TRBV12-3/TRBV12-4; j_call: TRBJ1-1; d_call: TRBD1
cdr3_aa: CSARELRRDEQFF; cdr3_nt: TGCAGTGCTAGGGAGCTCCGCCGGGATGAGCAGTTCTTC; cdr3_length: 13; clone_size: many; v_call: TRBV20-1; j_call: TRBJ2-1; d_call: NA
cdr3_aa: CSVTEFSTDTQYF; cdr3_nt: TGCAGCGTTACAGAGTTCAGCACAGATACGCAGTATTTT; cdr3_length: 13; clone_size: many; v_call: TRBV29-1; j_call: TRBJ2-3; d_call: NA
cdr3_aa: CASSDQPTGELFF; cdr3_nt: TGTGCCAGCAGTGACCAGCCTACCGGGGAGCTGTTTTTT; cdr3_length: 13; clone_size: many; v_call: TRBV6-4; j_call: TRBJ2-2; d_call: NA
cdr3_aa: CATRDSGNTIYF; cdr3_nt: TGTGCCACCCGGGACTCTGGAAACACCATATATTTT; cdr3_length: 12; clone_size: many; v_call: TRBV24-1; j_call: TRBJ1-3; d_call: NA
cdr3_aa: CASSFIGSQENTEAFF; cdr3_nt: TGTGCCAGCAGCTTCATTGGGTCGCAGGAGAACACTGAAGCTTTCTTT; cdr3_length: 16; clone_size: NA; v_call: TRBV28; j_call: TRBJ1-1; d_call: NA
cdr3_aa: CASSYYSEVQETQYF; cdr3_nt: TGTGCCAGCAGTTACTATTCGGAGGTCCAAGAGACCCAGTACTTC; cdr3_length: 15; clone_size: few; v_call: TRBV6-2/TRBV6-3; j_call: TRBJ2-5; d_call: NA
cdr3_aa: CATNLAGADTQYF; cdr3_nt: TGTGCCACAAATCTAGCGGGAGCAGATACGCAGTATTTT; cdr3_length: 13; clone_size: many; v_call: TRBV24-1; j_call: TRBJ2-3; d_call: TRBD2
cdr3_aa: CSARNSGRTGETQYF; cdr3_nt: TGCAGTGCTAGAAATAGCGGGAGGACCGGAGAGACCCAGTACTTC; cdr3_length: 15; clone_size: many; v_call: TRBV20-1; j_call: TRBJ2-5; d_call: TRBD2
cdr3_aa: CASSLQYRSSGTDTQYF; cdr3_nt: TGTGCCAGCAGTCTCCAATACCGCTCTTCGGGCACAGATACGCAGTATTTT; cdr3_length: 17; clone_size: few; v_call: TRBV7-2; j_call: TRBJ2-3; d_call: NA
cdr3_aa: CASSPRTANTEAFF; cdr3_nt: TGCGCCAGCAGCCCCCGGACAGCGAACACTGAAGCTTTCTTT; cdr3_length: 14; clone_size: many; v_call: TRBV5-1; j_call: TRBJ1-1; d_call: NA
cdr3_aa: CASSYVYEQYF; cdr3_nt: TGTGCCAGCAGTTACGTCTACGAGCAGTACTTC; cdr3_length: 11; clone_size: NA; v_call: TRBV6-2/TRBV6-3; j_call: TRBJ2-7; d_call: NA
cdr3_aa: CASSSGQGTFTYEQYF; cdr3_nt: TGTGCCAGCAGTTCCGGACAGGGGACGTTTACCTACGAGCAGTACTTC; cdr3_length: 16; clone_size: NA; v_call: TRBV6-2/TRBV6-3; j_call: TRBJ2-7; d_call: TRBD1
cdr3_aa: CSARDLRAGGDFYNEQFF; cdr3_nt: TGCAGTGCTAGAGATTTGCGAGCGGGAGGTGATTTCTACAATGAGCAGTTCTTC; cdr3_length: 18; clone_size: NA; v_call: TRBV20-1; j_call: TRBJ2-1; d_call: TRBD2
cdr3_aa: CSVARGKEKLFF; cdr3_nt: TGCAGCGTTGCCAGGGGCAAGGAAAAACTGTTTTTT; cdr3_length: 12; clone_size: many; v_call: TRBV29-1; j_call: TRBJ1-4; d_call: NA
cdr3_aa: CASSQDRTSGTQETQYF; cdr3_nt: TGCGCCAGCAGCCAAGACCGTACTAGCGGGACTCAAGAGACCCAGTACTTC; cdr3_length: 17; clone_size: NA; v_call: TRBV4-3; j_call: TRBJ2-5; d_call: TRBD2
cdr3_aa: CSVAGRTSGYGYTF; cdr3_nt: TGCAGCGTTGCTGGCAGGACAAGCGGCTATGGCTACACCTTC; cdr3_length: 14; clone_size: NA; v_call: TRBV29-1; j_call: TRBJ1-2; d_call: NA
cdr3_aa: CASSLVVGRTDTQYF; cdr3_nt: TGTGCCAGCAGCTTAGTAGTGGGTCGCACAGATACGCAGTATTTT; cdr3_length: 15; clone_size: many; v_call: TRBV7-6; j_call: TRBJ2-3; d_call: NA
cdr3_aa: CAISESVNTEAFF; cdr3_nt: TGTGCCATCAGTGAGTCGGTGAACACTGAAGCTTTCTTT; cdr3_length: 13; clone_size: NA; v_call: TRBV10-3; j_call: TRBJ1-1; d_call: NA
cdr3_aa: CASSLSGGHGYTF; cdr3_nt: TGTGCCAGCAGTTTATCAGGGGGCCATGGCTACACCTTC; cdr3_length: 13; clone_size: many; v_call: TRBV28; j_call: TRBJ1-2; d_call: TRBD1
cdr3_aa: CASTRIGELFF; cdr3_nt: TGTGCCAGCACCAGGATCGGGGAGCTGTTTTTT; cdr3_length: 11; clone_size: many; v_call: TRBV7-8; j_call: TRBJ2-2; d_call: NA